Reported below is one TCR beta chain. What this receptor recognizes is not known. One base away there is no much larger clone; base qualities are not given. Participants in the prospective study were aged about 18 to 95 years, lived in approximately 26 United States geographic areas, and enrolled through a virtual design. In the prospective study, cohorts were assigned on the basis of participant-reported clinical history obtained from a screening survey and a study questionnaire. Exposed participants had been in contact, within 2 weeks of entering the study, with a person who had a PCR-confirmed or clinician-diagnosed case of COVID-19. In the prospective study, mobile phlebotomists collected whole blood, serum and a nasopharyngeal or oropharyngeal swab from each participant. Additional blood draws and questionnaires over an approximately two-month period could optionally be provided by prospective study participants. Blood samples from the prospective study were shipped frozen or at room temperature prior to DNA extraction.

The immunoSEQ Assay, a bias-controlled multiplex PCR, was used to amplify TCRbeta CDR3 regions from genomic DNA. The original pipeline was this. Within the assay, amplification of reference gene primers was used to estimate how many nucleated cells each sample contained. Sequence reads were collapsed and filtered to measure the absolute abundance of every unique TCRbeta CDR3 rearrangement. For each sample, productive Simpson clonality was calculated as the square root of Simpson's diversity index over productive rearrangements. Sourced from immuneACCESS, this table was stored by TCRdb with only in-frame sequences that have V and J called. A share of the clones is absent; for the studies checked, an unresolved V gene accounts for under half, and the remainder has no known explanation. V and J calls and clone size follow that table, whereas D and trimming were derived from the DNA. This sample lists a few hundred thousand clones; around nine tenths were detected once. The ten top clones hold approximately 1.5% of the sample.

Measured from the cysteine to the phenylalanine, the CDR3 is 19 residues long. Only the CDR3 DNA stays, 57 bases, in frame from base 1. This entry comes from a study of blood T cell repertoires in COVID-19 (dated by TCRdb to about 2020). About the investigation overall: The collaborator samples originated in the United States, Italy and Spain and spanned the acute and convalescent phases of COVID-19. Subjects who had been exposed to COVID-19, were actively infected with it, or had recovered from it provided the deeply sampled blood TCRbeta repertoires that made up the dataset. Samples came from the ongoing ImmuneRACE study (first 160 participants) plus 1,254 subjects from 6 global collaborators. The repertoires were released in a freely available public database intended as a resource for research on the immune response to SARS-CoV-2. HLA class I and class II types, where available, came from metadata supplied by the sample provider rather than from assay-based typing. The material from the prospective study consisted of cDNA or gDNA derived from T cells, B-cell-depleted T cells, or PBMCs. Nearly every sample came with metadata listing a de-identified subject ID, COVID-19 status, age in years and sex.

Broader findings and caveats from the paper: How much clinical and demographic metadata was included differed by source and by participant, and the metadata was provided uncurated.

The rearrangement combines TRBV21-1 with TRBJ1-5; the D call TRBD1 from the table was never checked on the DNA. TRBV21-1 counts as a pseudogene. This sequence was found in a woman younger than 30 who had been exposed to COVID-19. Source material: PBMCs or T cells enriched from blood (not recorded which). The nucleotides read TGTGCCAGCAGCAAAGGGTCTGGGGGACAGGGGATGAGCAATCAGCCCCAGCATTTT. Its translation reads: CASSKGSGGQGMSNQPQHF.